These T cell receptor beta chains were read from a single sample in a study of cytomegalovirus exposure and HLA in healthy donors. Data came from immunoSEQ multiplex PCR; TCRdb stores just in-frame clones and leaves some out. The sample contains roughly 190,000 clones, 74% of which appear only once. The sample taken for sequencing was PBMCs. The receptors were sampled from a woman aged 30 to 39 in good health and CMV-seropositive. Each CDR3 is given with its conserved first and last residue. D genes are given only for firm matches. Where a row states a size, it is once, few, many or the class of an expanded clone; other rows omit it.

.	.	TRBV29-1	TRBJ2-1	CSVAQGHEQFF	TGCAGCGTTGCACAGGGTCATGAGCAGTTCTTC
TRBD2	once	TRBV4-2	TRBJ2-2	CASSQDPLLAGVPGELFF	TGTGCCAGCAGCCAAGACCCACTCCTAGCGGGAGTGCCCGGGGAGCTGTTTTTT
.	once	TRBV27	TRBJ2-1	CASSPQGYPDNEQFF	TGTGCCAGCAGTCCGCAGGGATATCCCGACAATGAGCAGTTCTTC
TRBD1	.	TRBV6-5	TRBJ2-7	CASTKWGQSSYEQYF	TGTGCCAGCACCAAGTGGGGACAGAGCTCCTACGAGCAGTACTTC
TRBD2	.	TRBV7-7	TRBJ2-1	CASSLVGRTDYNEQFF	TGTGCTAGCAGCTTAGTCGGGAGGACGGACTACAATGAGCAGTTCTTC
.	.	TRBV19	TRBJ1-4	CASSPLGGWTNEKLFF	TGTGCCAGTAGTCCCCTGGGGGGGTGGACTAATGAAAAACTGTTTTTT
.	.	TRBV11-2	TRBJ2-4	CASSLGGGNENIQYF	TGTGCCAGCAGCTTGGGTGGGGGGAACGAAAACATTCAGTACTTC
.	.	TRBV6-1	TRBJ1-2	CASRTAANYGYTF	TGTGCCAGCAGGACAGCCGCTAACTATGGCTACACCTTC
TRBD1	.	TRBV27	TRBJ1-2	CASRLWTGDSYGYTF	TGTGCCAGCAGGTTGTGGACAGGGGACTCGTATGGCTACACCTTC
.	.	TRBV29-1	TRBJ2-7	CSVEMGNTYEQYF	TGCAGCGTTGAGATGGGCAACACCTACGAGCAGTACTTC
.	.	TRBV28	TRBJ2-7	CASSSTLSYEQYF	TGTGCCAGCAGCTCGACACTCTCCTACGAGCAGTACTTC
TRBD1	.	TRBV28	TRBJ1-1	CASSTRWDSNTEAFF	TGTGCCAGCAGTACGAGATGGGACAGTAACACTGAAGCTTTCTTT
.	.	TRBV6-6	TRBJ2-1	CASSLAVSSSYNEQFF	TGTGCCAGCAGTTTAGCGGTTTCTAGCTCCTACAATGAGCAGTTCTTC
TRBD2	.	TRBV19	TRBJ2-1	CASRGLDGNEQFF	TGTGCCAGTCGGGGACTAGATGGGAATGAGCAGTTCTTC
TRBD2	.	TRBV11-3	TRBJ2-3	CASSLDTSGRDTQYF	TGTGCCAGCAGCTTAGATACTAGCGGGAGAGATACGCAGTATTTT
.	.	TRBV4-1	TRBJ2-7	CASSHGGSYEQYF	TGCGCCAGCAGCCACGGGGGATCCTACGAGCAGTACTTC
TRBD1	.	TRBV28	TRBJ2-1	CASSFRQGRDEQFF	TGTGCCAGCAGTTTCCGACAGGGCAGGGATGAGCAGTTCTTC
TRBD1	.	TRBV5-3	TRBJ2-2	CARSLGDRDTLTGELFF	TGTGCCAGAAGCTTGGGGGACAGAGATACCCTCACCGGGGAGCTGTTTTTT
TRBD2	once	TRBV19	TRBJ2-1	CASNLAGGTHEQFF	TGTGCCAGTAATCTAGCGGGAGGGACCCATGAGCAGTTCTTC
.	.	TRBV6-5	TRBJ1-2	CASSDVGQYGYTF	TGTGCCAGCAGTGACGTCGGACAGTATGGCTACACCTTC
.	few	TRBV27	TRBJ2-3	CASSPSTRPSTDTQYF	TGTGCCAGCAGTCCCAGTACCCGTCCTAGCACAGATACGCAGTATTTT
.	.	TRBV2	TRBJ1-1	CASSEGALNTEAFF	TGTGCCAGCAGTGAAGGGGCTTTGAACACTGAAGCTTTCTTT
.	few	TRBV27	TRBJ1-4	CASSRGKNEKLFF	TGTGCCAGCAGCCGGGGGAAAAATGAAAAACTGTTTTTT
.	.	TRBV28	TRBJ2-7	CASRSRGAFNEQYF	TGTGCCAGCAGGTCTCGGGGGGCGTTCAACGAGCAGTACTTC
.	.	TRBV5-1	TRBJ2-6	CASSYTTGSGANVLTF	TGCGCCAGCAGCTACACTACAGGTTCTGGGGCCAACGTCCTGACTTTC
.	.	TRBV19	TRBJ1-1	CASSFFTAVTNTEAFF	TGTGCCAGTAGTTTTTTCACAGCGGTTACCAACACTGAAGCTTTCTTT
TRBD2	.	TRBV5-5	TRBJ2-7	CASSLGSGRYQIHEQYF	TGTGCCAGCAGCTTGGGTAGCGGGAGATATCAGATCCACGAGCAGTACTTC
.	.	TRBV7-6	TRBJ2-7	CASSLRQTYEQYF	TGTGCCAGCAGCCTCCGACAGACCTACGAGCAGTACTTC
TRBD2	.	TRBV5-1	TRBJ2-7	CASSLTSGSSYEQYF	TGCGCCAGCAGCTTGACTAGCGGTAGCTCCTACGAGCAGTACTTC
TRBD2	.	TRBV5-1	TRBJ2-7	CASSPGLAATYEQYF	TGCGCCAGCAGCCCGGGACTAGCGGCCACCTACGAGCAGTACTTC
.	.	TRBV13	TRBJ2-2	CASRELNTGELFF	TGTGCCAGCAGGGAGTTGAACACCGGGGAGCTGTTTTTT
TRBD1	.	TRBV4-1	TRBJ2-7	CASSQVGGQGSYEQYF	TGCGCCAGCAGCCAAGTCGGGGGACAGGGAAGCTACGAGCAGTACTTC
TRBD2	.	TRBV6-6	TRBJ2-7	CASSYSAGVNYEQYF	TGTGCCAGCAGTTATTCAGCGGGAGTCAACTACGAGCAGTACTTC
.	.	TRBV2	TRBJ1-2	CASSADYGYTF	TGTGCCAGCAGTGCGGACTATGGCTACACCTTC
TRBD1	.	TRBV7-9	TRBJ2-5	CASSLTGEETQYF	TGTGCCAGCAGCCTGACAGGGGAAGAGACCCAGTACTTC
.	.	TRBV14	TRBJ2-2	CASSQEQTVTGELFF	TGTGCCAGCAGCCAAGAACAGACAGTGACCGGGGAGCTGTTTTTT
TRBD1	.	TRBV6-1	TRBJ1-4	CASSEAPGQGGEKLFF	TGTGCCAGCAGTGAAGCTCCGGGACAGGGGGGAGAAAAACTGTTTTTT
TRBD1	.	TRBV6-5	TRBJ2-5	CASSLTGGSGEQYF	TGTGCCAGCAGTCTGACAGGGGGCTCAGGGGAGCAGTACTTC
TRBD2	.	TRBV5-1	TRBJ2-1	CASTNRLSKLAGRNNEQFF	TGCGCCAGCACCAACCGATTGAGTAAGCTAGCGGGAAGGAACAATGAGCAGTTCTTC
TRBD2	.	TRBV19	TRBJ2-7	CATPRLAGGGEQYF	TGTGCCACCCCTAGACTAGCGGGAGGCGGCGAGCAGTACTTC
.	few	TRBV7-9	TRBJ1-1	CASSPSDTALGAFF	TGTGCCAGCAGCCCCTCCGACACGGCCTTGGGTGCTTTCTTT
.	.	TRBV5-6	TRBJ2-3	CASSWGASGQGADTQYF	TGTGCCAGCAGCTGGGGGGCTAGCGGTCAAGGGGCAGATACGCAGTATTTT
.	.	TRBV19	TRBJ2-1	CASSMTTNNEQFF	TGTGCCAGTAGTATGACTACCAACAATGAGCAGTTCTTC
TRBD2	.	TRBV5-1	TRBJ2-2	CASSLDAGLLPGELFF	TGCGCCAGCAGCTTGGATGCGGGACTACTCCCCGGGGAGCTGTTTTTT
.	.	TRBV7-2	TRBJ2-6	CASSPRQRSEVLTF	TGTGCCAGCAGCCCCAGACAGCGCAGTGAGGTCCTGACTTTC
TRBD1	.	TRBV29-1	TRBJ2-5	CSGRDRGLETQYF	TGCAGCGGCCGGGACAGGGGGCTGGAGACCCAGTACTTC
.	.	TRBV23-1	TRBJ1-4	CASSRLRRGMWSNEKLFF	TGCGCCAGCAGTCGCCTCCGGAGAGGAATGTGGAGTAATGAAAAACTGTTTTTT
TRBD1	.	TRBV6-1	TRBJ2-2	CASSEVELQGATGELFF	TGTGCCAGCAGCGAAGTAGAACTCCAGGGGGCGACCGGGGAGCTGTTTTTT
.	.	TRBV18	TRBJ2-3	CASSPTTTRYTDTQYF	TGTGCCAGCTCACCAACGACTACCCGCTACACAGATACGCAGTATTTT
.	.	TRBV19	TRBJ1-4	CASRERRGEKLFF	TGTGCCAGTAGAGAACGACGAGGTGAAAAACTGTTTTTT
TRBD1	.	TRBV18	TRBJ2-1	CASSQGVGTYNEQFF	TGTGCCAGCTCCCAGGGGGTAGGAACCTACAATGAGCAGTTCTTC
TRBD1	.	TRBV28	TRBJ1-1	CASSQRTGGPGEAFF	TGTGCCAGCAGCCAACGGACAGGGGGACCGGGTGAAGCTTTCTTT
TRBD1	.	TRBV5-1	TRBJ1-2	CASSLQGAGYGYTF	TGCGCCAGCAGCCTGCAGGGGGCGGGCTATGGCTACACCTTC
.	.	TRBV9	TRBJ2-1	CASSYGDNSIRGGEQFF	TGTGCCAGCAGTTATGGGGACAACTCTATCCGTGGTGGTGAGCAGTTCTTC
.	.	TRBV18	TRBJ2-1	CASSPRPSEPYNEQFF	TGTGCCAGCTCACCACGTCCTAGTGAGCCGTACAATGAGCAGTTCTTC
TRBD1	few	TRBV28	TRBJ1-1	CASSATTGRISLPNTEAFF	TGTGCCAGCAGTGCAACGACAGGGCGAATCAGCCTGCCGAACACTGAAGCTTTCTTT
.	once	TRBV7-9	TRBJ2-2	CASSPGLGEGELLF	TGTGCCAGCAGTCCCGGCCTAGGGGAGGGGGAGCTGCTTTTT
.	.	TRBV11-2	TRBJ2-7	CASSRGNEQYF	TGTGCCAGCAGCCGAGGTAACGAGCAGTACTTC
.	few	TRBV11-2	TRBJ2-7	CASSLVRSVGRSYEQYF	TGTGCCAGCAGCTTAGTCAGATCAGTCGGCAGGTCCTACGAGCAGTACTTC
TRBD1	.	TRBV5-6	TRBJ1-4	CASSGGTGAGLFF	TGTGCCAGCAGCGGGGGGACAGGCGCGGGACTGTTTTTT